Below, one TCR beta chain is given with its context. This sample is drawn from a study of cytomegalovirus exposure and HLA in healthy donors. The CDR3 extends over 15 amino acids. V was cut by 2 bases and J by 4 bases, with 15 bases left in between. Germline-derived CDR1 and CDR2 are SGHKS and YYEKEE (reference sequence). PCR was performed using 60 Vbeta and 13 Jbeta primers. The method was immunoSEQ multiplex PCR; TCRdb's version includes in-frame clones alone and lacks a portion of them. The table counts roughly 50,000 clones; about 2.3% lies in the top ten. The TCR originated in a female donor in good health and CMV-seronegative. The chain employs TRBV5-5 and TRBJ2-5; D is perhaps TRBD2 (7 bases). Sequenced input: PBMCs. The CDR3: CASSLNPGGLETQYF. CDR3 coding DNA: TGTGCCAGCAGCTTAAACCCGGGGGGCTTAGAGACCCAGTACTTC.